Below are 23 T cell receptor beta chains sequenced from a single sample in a study of blood T cell repertoires in COVID-19. TCRdb's copy holds only in-frame clones and misses some; the assay was immunoSEQ multiplex PCR. The top ten hold 0.7% to 0.9% of the sample, which has 170,000 or so clones, around nine tenths seen once. Material for sequencing was peripheral blood. The receptors here all came from a woman in her late teens or twenties who had recovered from COVID-19.

Regarding this clone: The same CDR3 also results from other DNA sequences found in this sample. This chain connects TRBV27 to TRBJ1-6, with D possibly TRBD1 on 6 matching bases. CDR1 and CDR2 (germline): MNHEY, SMNVEV (reference sequence). This CDR3 is built from 15 residues. The V end was cut by 3 bases, the J end by 4 bases, with 10 bases between. CDR3 in amino acids: CASSFGQPYNSPLHF. Here the CDR3 DNA reads TGTGCCAGCAGTTTCGGACAGCCTTATAATTCACCCCTCCACTTT.

The rearrangement joins TRBV4-1 to TRBJ1-4; maybe TRBD1 (6 bases). Deletions cut 4 bases from V and 5 bases from J, with 14 bases between. This CDR3 is built from 15 residues. Germline loops: CDR1 MGHRA, CDR2 YSYEKL. The CDR3 bases are TGCGCCAGCAGCCCACGACAGGCTTCGAATGAAAAACTGTTTTTT. This encodes CASSPRQASNEKLFF.

This clone was seen once. The genes are TRBV10-3 and TRBJ1-4; D is unresolved. Looked up from germline, CDR1 is ENHRY and CDR2 is SYGVKD. This CDR3 is 14 amino acids long. V was clipped by 0 bases and J by 4 bases, with 6 bases between them. CDR3 sequence (DNA): TGTGCCATCAGTGAGTCCGGCGGTAATGAAAAACTGTTTTTT. Amino acids: CAISESGGNEKLFF.

The genes are TRBV7-3 and TRBJ2-7, with 13 positions matching TRBD2. Germline V gives CDR1 SGHTA, CDR2 FQGTGA. V lost 3 bases, J lost 9 bases, and 29 bases stayed unmatched. There are 22 residues in the CDR3. CDR3 sequence (DNA): TGTGCCAGCAGCTTCTATATGCCCGGTAGAGGCCTAACTAGCGGGAGGGCCAGCACGCAGTACGTC. Protein sequence: CASSFYMPGRGLTSGRASTQYV.

In this sample, this clone turned up a few times. The CDR3 protein is CASSRTGGYGDTGSSYEQYV. Written as DNA, the CDR3 is TGTGCCAGCTCACGCACGGGGGGATACGGTGATACGGGAAGCTCCTACGAGCAGTACGTC. The chain links TRBV18 to TRBJ2-7, with 7 nucleotides matching TRBD2. The germline V gene encodes CDR1 KGHSH and CDR2 LQKENI. The CDR3 length is 20 residues. V shed 4 bases and J 0 bases; nucleotides not matched to a gene: 21.

The J gene is TRBJ2-1, the V gene TRBV7-9; TRBD1 matches 7 bases. V lost 3 bases and J lost 5; bases outside the gene matches: 7. The CDR3 totals 15 residues. Per germline, CDR1 SEHNR and CDR2 FQNEAQ (reference sequence). DNA for the CDR3: TGTGCCAGCAGCTTTCCTGGGACAGACCACAATGAGCAGTTCTTC. Translating it yields CASSFPGTDHNEQFF.

V is TRBV7-8 and J is TRBJ2-7; weak D call: TRBD1 (7 bases). Germline lookup yields CDR1 SGHVS and CDR2 FQNEAQ. The CDR3 consists of 18 residues. V was trimmed by 5 bases and J by 3 bases, leaving 26 bases between them. CDR3 coding DNA: TGTGCCAGCAGCATAGGGGGCAGGGGGAGGCAGATAAGCTACGAGCAGTACTTC. This encodes CASSIGGRGRQISYEQYF.

This clone came up a few times. This chain connects TRBV6-2 or TRBV6-3 to TRBJ2-2; 9 nucleotides agree with TRBD1. The germline V gene has CDR1 MNHEY and CDR2 SVGEGT. The CDR3 sequence is 19 residues long. The trim removed 0 bases at V and 0 bases at J, leaving 8 bases unmatched. The CDR3 nucleotides read TGTGCCAGCAGTTACTCGATTTGGGACAGGGACGCGAACACCGGGGAGCTGTTTTTT. It specifies CASSYSIWDRDANTGELFF.

The J gene is TRBJ2-7, the V gene TRBV25-1; 7 bases match TRBD1. V dropped 1 base and J dropped 1; count of bases not matched to a gene: 4. The CDR3 sequence is 15 residues long. Germline CDR1 and CDR2: MGHDK and SYGVNS. The CDR3 loop is CASSELGTASYEQYF. In DNA form, the CDR3 reads TGTGCCAGCAGTGAATTGGGGACAGCGTCCTACGAGCAGTACTTC.

The chain joins TRBV5-6 to TRBJ2-6, with a possible D match to TRBD1 (6 bases). CDR3 length: 15 residues. CDR1 is SGHDT, CDR2 YYEEEE, per germline. V lost 0 bases, J lost 4 bases, and 8 bases lay in between. CDR3: CASSLGQAGANVLTF. The CDR3 DNA reads as TGTGCCAGCAGCTTGGGACAGGCCGGGGCCAACGTCCTGACTTTC. Filled out from reference TRBV5-6 and TRBJ2-6, the complete variable domain reads DAGVTQSPTHLIKTRGQQVTLRCSPKSGHDTVSWYQQALGQGPQFIFQYYEEEERQRGNFPDRFSGHQFPNYSSELNVNALLLGDSALYLCASSLGQAGANVLTFGAGSRLTVL.

This chain uses TRBV14 with TRBJ2-7; D remains ambiguous. CDR3 length: 14 residues. CDR1 SGHDN and CDR2 FVKESK come from the germline V gene. Deletions cut 0 bases from V and 4 bases from J, with 10 bases between. Written as DNA, the CDR3 is TGTGCCAGCAGCCAAGAGTTGGTAGCTTACGAGCAGTACGTC. Translating gives CASSQELVAYEQYV.

The V gene is TRBV4-2, the J gene TRBJ2-1; unclear D gene. Germline CDR1 LGHNA, CDR2 YNFKEQ. With 4 bases removed from V and 1 base from J, the gap between germline ends came to 17 bases. There are 17 residues in the CDR3. CDR3: CASSLQYRVESYNEQFF. The CDR3 region has the DNA TGTGCCAGCAGCCTTCAATATCGGGTAGAGTCCTACAATGAGCAGTTCTTC.

In its sample, this clone was seen once. CDR3: CASFIRASSSEAFF. In DNA, the CDR3 is TGTGCCAGCTTCATAAGGGCTAGCTCTTCTGAAGCTTTCTTT. The J gene is TRBJ1-1, the V gene TRBV6-5; D gene unclear. Trimming pared 8 bases from V and 6 bases from J, leaving 19 bases between. The CDR3 is 14 amino acids. Germline V gives CDR1 MNHEY, CDR2 SVGAGI.

This clone is a singleton in its sample. The V and J genes are TRBV4-3 and TRBJ2-1, with D possibly TRBD2 on 6 matching bases. The CDR3 is 15 residues long. Deletions cut 0 bases from V and 4 bases from J, with 10 bases between. The germline CDR1 and CDR2 sequences are LGHNA and YSLEER. CDR3 sequence: CASSQEAGPYNEQFF. In DNA, the CDR3 is TGCGCCAGCAGCCAAGAAGCGGGCCCTTACAATGAGCAGTTCTTC.

The chain combines TRBV7-9 with TRBJ2-5; tentative D call: TRBD2 (5 bases). CDR1 is SEHNR and CDR2 is FQNEAQ in the germline V gene (reference sequence). CDR3 size: 14 residues. V was cut by 0 bases and J by 5 bases, with 10 bases left in between. The DNA for the CDR3 is TGTGCCAGCAGCTTAGCGAGGGCATCGGAGACCCAGTACTTC. Residues: CASSLARASETQYF. Filled out from reference TRBV7-9 and TRBJ2-5, the complete variable domain reads DTGVSQNPRHKITKRGQNVTFRCDPISEHNRLYWYRQTLGQGPEFLTYFQNEAQLEKSRLLSDRFSAERPKGSFSTLEIQRTEQGDSAMYLCASSLARASETQYFGPGTRLLVL.

This clone was seen more than once but under ten times. The chain has TRBV2 and TRBJ2-2; 9 nucleotides agree with TRBD1. Trimming at V came to 7 bases and at J to 3 bases, leaving 9 bases not matched to a gene. The germline V gene has CDR1 SNHLY and CDR2 FYNNEI. CDR3 length equals 16 residues. In nucleotides, the CDR3 is TGTGCCAGCACCCGAGAGGACAGGGGCGACACCGGGGAGCTGTTTTTT. This codes for CASTREDRGDTGELFF.

This chain links TRBV12-3 or TRBV12-4 with TRBJ1-5, with TRBD1 as a possible D gene (5 bases). The V end was cut by 8 bases, the J end by 9 bases, with 14 bases between. CDR3 length equals 12 residues. The chain's CDR3 is CASSRGLPPQHF. For the CDR3, the DNA is TGTGCCAGCTCTCGGGGACTTCCGCCCCAGCATTTT.

The chain combines TRBV6-5 with TRBJ1-5; D might be TRBD1 (6 bases). CDR3 size: 11 residues. CDR1 and CDR2 from the germline V gene are MNHEY and SVGAGI. Trimming took 8 bases from V and 11 from J, leaving 13 bases between them. The CDR3 here is CASAGSGAQHF. For the CDR3, the DNA is TGTGCCAGCGCCGGATCAGGGGCCCAGCATTTT.

The chain combines TRBV9 with TRBJ1-1; D is uncertain. The V end was cut by 0 bases, the J end by 3 bases, with 6 bases between. This CDR3 region has 13 residues. Germline lookup yields CDR1 SGDLS and CDR2 YYNGEE. This CDR3 is CASSVVRDTEAFF. For the CDR3, the DNA is TGTGCCAGCAGCGTAGTCCGAGACACTGAAGCTTTCTTT.

The chain recombines TRBV6-5 with TRBJ2-1; TRBD2 aligns across 12 bases. CDR1 is MNHEY and CDR2 is SVGAGI in the germline V gene. Unmatched junction bases numbered 0, after V lost 6 bases and J lost 6 bases. The CDR3 consists of 13 residues. CDR3 amino acids: CASRLAGGNEQFF. CDR3 nucleotides: TGTGCCAGCAGACTAGCGGGAGGCAATGAGCAGTTCTTC.

This chain connects TRBV12-5 to TRBJ1-1; D possibly corresponds to TRBD1 (6 bases). The CDR3 length is 13 residues. Germline CDR1 reads LGHNT; CDR2 reads FRNRAP. V was shortened by 6 bases and J by 3 bases, with 11 bases between the two germline ends. The CDR3 DNA reads TGTGCTAGTGGGTCGGCAGGGGACACTGAAGCTTTCTTT. Translated, it gives CASGSAGDTEAFF. The full variable domain, completed using reference TRBV12-5 and TRBJ1-1, is DARVTQTPRHKVTEMGQEVTMRCQPILGHNTVFWYRQTMMQGLELLAYFRNRAPLDDSGMPKDRFSAEMPDATLATLKIQPSEPRDSAVYFCASGSAGDTEAFFGQGTRLTVV.

CDR3 region: CASSIIGGLDTIYF. In nucleotides, the CDR3 is TGTGCCAGTAGTATTATTGGAGGGTTGGACACCATATATTTT. The chain combines TRBV19 with TRBJ1-3; D remains unclear. In germline, CDR1 is LNHDA, CDR2 SQIVND (reference sequence). Trimming took off 3 bases at V and 8 bases at J, with 14 bases between the two ends. The CDR3 has 14 amino acids.

The chain has TRBV5-8 and TRBJ2-4, with D maybe TRBD2 (5 bases). Trimming stripped 0 bases from V and 6 bases from J, with 10 bases between. CDR1 and CDR2 (germline): SGHTS, YDEGEE. The CDR3 runs 14 residues. CDR3 DNA: TGTGCCAGCAGCTTGGAAGGGAGATTAAACATTCAGTACTTC. This translates into CASSLEGRLNIQYF.